The rows below give T cell receptor beta chains drawn from one sample of a study of CD8 T cells in Susac syndrome. From the immunoSEQ multiplex PCR reads, TCRdb called clonotypes with MiXCR, one entry per CDR3 protein. Seen here are about 140,000 distinct CDR3 sequences, 94% observed once, and the top ten hold approximately 0.09%. The sequenced material came from CD4+ T cells from PBMCs. The source of these receptors is a human donor in good health. CDR3s include the opening cysteine and the closing phenylalanine or tryptophan. A D gene is named only where the DNA matches it firmly. Size is stated for part of the rows, as once, few or many counts, or as a class when the clone is expanded.

d_call	j_call	v_call	clone_size	cdr3_length	cdr3_aa	cdr3_nt
TRBD2	TRBJ2-3	TRBV5-5	.	16	CASSLVLLAGADTQYF	TGTGCCAGCAGCTTGGTGTTGCTAGCGGGAGCAGATACGCAGTATTTT
.	TRBJ2-4	TRBV6-1	.	14	CALDHGGQGNIQYF	TGTGCCCTCGACCACGGAGGGCAGGGAAACATTCAGTACTTC
TRBD2	TRBJ2-2	TRBV15	.	15	CATSRGGGGDGELFF	TGTGCCACCAGCAGAGGGGGCGGGGGTGACGGGGAGCTGTTTTTT
.	TRBJ2-2	TRBV6-2/TRBV6-3	.	16	CASSPKLRGITGELFF	TGTGCCAGCAGCCCAAAACTAAGGGGGATCACCGGGGAGCTGTTTTTT
.	TRBJ2-1	TRBV7-2	.	14	CASTLERSLGEQFF	TGTGCCAGCACCTTGGAGCGGTCCTTAGGTGAGCAGTTCTTC
TRBD1	TRBJ1-5	TRBV10-2	once	16	CASSDGTGVSNQPQHF	TGCGCCAGCAGTGACGGTACAGGGGTAAGCAATCAGCCCCAGCATTTT
TRBD1	TRBJ2-7	TRBV14	few	15	CASSQARDRHYEQYF	TGTGCCAGCAGCCAAGCCAGGGACAGGCACTACGAGCAGTACTTC
TRBD1	TRBJ1-2	TRBV2	.	14	CATSPGQGDYGYTF	TGTGCCACCTCACCGGGACAGGGGGACTATGGCTACACCTTC
.	TRBJ2-7	TRBV10-3	few	13	CAIRGSLSYEQYF	TGTGCCATCAGAGGGAGTCTCTCCTACGAGCAGTACTTC
TRBD2	TRBJ2-3	TRBV29-1	.	17	CSVGGLRLAISTDTQYF	TGCAGCGTTGGGGGACTGAGACTAGCGATTAGCACAGATACGCAGTATTTT
.	TRBJ1-2	TRBV27	.	16	CASSFWGQEANYGYTF	TGTGCCAGCAGTTTCTGGGGACAAGAAGCAAACTATGGCTACACCTTC
.	TRBJ2-5	TRBV9	.	13	CASSVAGKETQYF	TGTGCCAGCAGCGTAGCGGGCAAAGAGACCCAGTACTTC
TRBD1	TRBJ1-1	TRBV30	.	15	CTWSIKTGMNTEAFF	TGTACCTGGAGTATAAAGACAGGGATGAACACTGAAGCTTTCTTT
TRBD2	TRBJ2-3	TRBV7-3	.	16	CASSSLAGGQTDTQYF	TGTGCCAGCAGCTCTTTAGCGGGAGGGCAGACAGATACGCAGTATTTT
.	TRBJ1-2	TRBV2	.	14	CASSPGFGNYGYTF	TGTGCCAGCAGCCCAGGGTTCGGGAACTATGGCTACACCTTC
TRBD2	TRBJ2-5	TRBV28	.	11	CASSGLAGAYF	TGTGCCAGCAGCGGGCTAGCGGGAGCCTACTTC
.	TRBJ2-2	TRBV24-1	.	13	CATSGILDGELFF	TGTGCCACCAGTGGGATTTTGGACGGGGAGCTGTTTTTT
.	TRBJ2-7	TRBV14	.	15	CASRDGGRPSYEQYF	TGTGCCAGCAGGGATGGGGGGCGCCCATCCTACGAGCAGTACTTC
TRBD1	TRBJ1-4	TRBV5-1	.	15	CASSGGTVLNEKLFF	TGCGCCAGCAGCGGCGGGACAGTACTAAATGAAAAACTGTTTTTT
.	TRBJ1-1	TRBV5-4	.	14	CASSLALLNTEAFF	TGTGCCAGCAGCTTGGCGCTTCTGAACACTGAAGCTTTCTTT
.	TRBJ1-5	TRBV6-6	.	15	CASSTLGRGDQPQHF	TGTGCCAGCAGTACCCTTGGCAGGGGCGATCAGCCCCAGCATTTT
.	TRBJ1-3	TRBV28	.	18	CASRHMGHQGPSGNTIYF	TGTGCCAGCAGGCACATGGGACACCAAGGGCCCTCTGGAAACACCATATATTTT
TRBD2	TRBJ2-5	TRBV7-2	.	14	CASSFGGKQETQYF	TGTGCCAGCAGCTTCGGGGGGAAACAAGAGACCCAGTACTTC
.	TRBJ1-3	TRBV6-5	.	11	CASTRGNTIYF	TGTGCCAGCACTCGGGGAAACACCATATATTTT
.	TRBJ2-7	TRBV28	.	13	CASRDSTTYEQYF	TGTGCCAGCAGGGACTCGACGACCTACGAGCAGTACTTC
TRBD2	TRBJ2-4	TRBV7-3	.	15	CASSLNPGGLNIQYF	TGTGCCAGCAGCTTAAACCCCGGGGGGTTGAACATTCAGTACTTC
.	TRBJ2-7	TRBV28	.	11	CASSSRLEQYF	TGTGCCAGCAGTTCTCGCCTCGAGCAGTACTTC
TRBD2	TRBJ2-1	TRBV4-1	once	15	CASRRLAQSYNEQFF	TGCGCCAGCAGAAGACTAGCGCAATCCTACAATGAGCAGTTCTTC
TRBD2	TRBJ2-5	TRBV3-1	.	15	CASSQVGGSAETQYF	TGTGCCAGCAGCCAAGTCGGCGGGAGCGCGGAGACCCAGTACTTC
TRBD1	TRBJ2-5	TRBV5-6	.	16	CASSSLQGAGQETQYF	TGTGCCAGCAGCTCACTACAGGGGGCGGGACAAGAGACCCAGTACTTC
.	TRBJ2-7	TRBV4-1	.	13	CASSPGEPYEQYF	TGCGCCAGCAGCCCAGGGGAGCCCTACGAGCAGTACTTC
.	TRBJ2-7	TRBV23-1	.	14	CASVLQGLNYEQYF	TGCGCCAGCGTTCTACAGGGACTCAACTACGAGCAGTACTTC
TRBD1	TRBJ1-2	TRBV27	.	12	CASSIGGGGYTF	TGTGCCAGCAGTATAGGGGGCGGCGGCTACACCTTC
TRBD1	TRBJ1-2	TRBV24-1	.	12	CATSAVRGGYTF	TGTGCCACCAGTGCTGTCAGGGGGGGCTACACCTTC
.	TRBJ1-5	TRBV12-3/TRBV12-4	once	11	CASSFESPQHF	TGTGCCAGCAGTTTTGAATCGCCCCAGCATTTT
TRBD1	TRBJ2-1	TRBV14	.	16	CASSLNTGTASTEQFF	TGTGCCAGCAGCCTAAATACCGGGACAGCGTCCACCGAGCAGTTCTTC
TRBD2	TRBJ2-2	TRBV28	.	17	CASSPSSGRANTGELFF	TGTGCCAGCAGCCCCTCTAGCGGGAGGGCGAACACCGGGGAGCTGTTTTTT
.	TRBJ1-1	TRBV12-3/TRBV12-4	.	15	CASSPTVFQGAEAFF	TGTGCCAGCAGCCCCACCGTCTTCCAAGGGGCTGAAGCTTTCTTT
TRBD1	TRBJ2-7	TRBV5-4	.	15	CASSRSGTGLGEQYF	TGTGCCAGCAGCCGGTCCGGGACAGGATTGGGGGAGCAGTACTTC
TRBD1	TRBJ2-7	TRBV15	.	14	CATSRDQDRGEQYF	TGTGCCACCAGCAGAGACCAGGACAGGGGCGAGCAGTACTTC
.	TRBJ1-1	TRBV5-1	.	13	CASSLTTDTEAFF	TGCGCCAGCAGCTTAACCACGGATACTGAAGCTTTCTTT
TRBD2	TRBJ2-1	TRBV5-4	.	15	CASRLAGGIYNEQFF	TGTGCCAGCAGGCTAGCGGGAGGGATTTACAATGAGCAGTTCTTC
.	TRBJ1-4	TRBV19	.	16	CASRPPRHLSNEKLFF	TGTGCCAGTAGGCCTCCCCGACATCTTTCGAATGAAAAACTGTTTTTT
TRBD2	TRBJ2-1	TRBV9	.	17	CASSVGASGSRYNEQFF	TGTGCCAGCAGCGTAGGCGCTAGCGGGAGTAGGTACAATGAGCAGTTCTTC
.	TRBJ2-5	TRBV27	.	12	CASSLFQETQYF	TGTGCCAGCAGTTTATTCCAAGAGACCCAGTACTTC
TRBD2	TRBJ2-1	TRBV29-1	once	16	CSGGALSGSSYNEQFF	TGCAGCGGGGGAGCCCTTAGCGGGAGCTCCTACAATGAGCAGTTCTTC
.	TRBJ2-1	TRBV20-1	.	14	CSASGSTPYNEQFF	TGCAGTGCTAGCGGGAGCACCCCCTACAATGAGCAGTTCTTC
.	TRBJ1-2	TRBV6-1	.	15	CASSETLGRYYGYTF	TGTGCCAGCAGTGAAACCCTGGGACGGTACTATGGCTACACCTTC
.	TRBJ2-1	TRBV4-1	.	16	CASSQEGVSSYNEQFF	TGCGCCAGCAGCCAAGAAGGGGTTAGCTCCTACAATGAGCAGTTCTTC
.	TRBJ2-2	TRBV9	.	14	CASSVLSGAGELFF	TGTGCCAGCAGCGTATTGTCAGGGGCCGGGGAGCTGTTTTTT
.	TRBJ2-2	TRBV2	.	14	CASRQEGSTGELFF	TGTGCCAGCAGGCAGGAAGGCAGCACCGGGGAGCTGTTTTTT
.	TRBJ2-7	TRBV9	.	16	CASSVNWTAFGNEQYF	TGTGCCAGCAGCGTCAACTGGACCGCCTTCGGGAACGAGCAGTACTTC
.	TRBJ1-4	TRBV6-5	once	13	CASSPGRNEKLFF	TGTGCCAGCAGTCCGGGACGGAATGAAAAACTGTTTTTT
TRBD1	TRBJ2-7	TRBV27	.	13	CASSWGTGPEQYF	TGTGCCAGCAGTTGGGGGACAGGGCCCGAGCAGTACTTC